This T cell receptor beta chain was sequenced in a study of T cell repertoires in cytomegalovirus infection. Study overall: Indicated by public TCR beta signatures were CMV infection and matching HLA type. Study observations and caveats: Dominating the ex vivo response were TCR beta clonotypes that were CMV-specific and HLA-C-restricted.

Each CDR3 protein is one row after TCRdb ran MiXCR on the reads. The sample lists fewer than 950,000 distinct CDR3 sequences, 30% to 35% occurring once. Germline CDR1 MNHNY, CDR2 SVGAGI (reference sequence). The CDR3 contains 12 residues. Points on this clonotype: The antigen is unknown.

This rearrangement joins TRBV6-6 to TRBJ2-7, with 7 bases aligning to TRBD2. The starting material was cultured CD8+ T cells from PBMCs, obtained from culture after CMV antigen stimulation. This receptor was taken from a human donor in good health (CMV status not recorded). Some clones in this sample may be carry-over from other donors' samples. CDR3 DNA sequence: TGTGCCAACAGTTTAGGGAGGGACGAGCAGTACGTC. Residues: CANSLGRDEQYV.